This is a list of T cell receptor beta chains from one sample in a study of shared clonotypes between healthy human individuals. TCRdb's table, derived via immunoSEQ multiplex PCR, lists solely in-frame clones and lacks some. The sample has fewer than 3 million clones, under 95% seen once. The sample taken for sequencing was naive CD4+ T cells from PBMCs. The receptors were sampled from a man between 18 and 29 years old in good health. Some clones in this sample may be carry-over from other donors' samples. The CDR3 runs from the conserved cysteine through the conserved F or W. Each record gives: clone size, D gene, J gene, V gene, CDR3 protein, CDR3 DNA. The D gene is left open where the match is weak. The size entry is marked missing in some rows and otherwise reads once, few, many or a size class.

size: .
D: TRBD2
J: TRBJ2-7
V: TRBV4-3
CDR3: CASSERLAGGNEQYF
DNA: TGCGCCAGCAGCGAACGACTAGCGGGAGGAAACGAGCAGTACTTC

size: .
D: .
J: TRBJ2-1
V: TRBV5-1
CDR3: CASSLGDPRNEQFF
DNA: TGCGCCAGCAGCTTGGGAGACCCTCGCAATGAGCAGTTCTTC

size: .
D: TRBD2
J: TRBJ2-5
V: TRBV5-1
CDR3: CASSSLAGVRGETQYF
DNA: TGCGCCAGCAGCTCTCTAGCGGGAGTGAGAGGAGAGACCCAGTACTTC

size: .
D: .
J: TRBJ2-6
V: TRBV2
CDR3: CASSLLQGTSGANVLTF
DNA: TGTGCCAGCAGTCTCCTACAGGGAACCTCTGGGGCCAACGTCCTGACTTTC

size: once
D: TRBD2
J: TRBJ2-7
V: TRBV27
CDR3: CASRNGGRGSYEQYF
DNA: TGTGCCAGCAGGAATGGCGGGAGGGGGTCCTACGAGCAGTACTTC

size: .
D: TRBD1
J: TRBJ2-3
V: TRBV18
CDR3: CASSVSRGPGDTQYF
DNA: TGTGCCAGCTCAGTGAGCAGGGGGCCAGGGGATACGCAGTATTTT

size: .
D: TRBD1
J: TRBJ1-2
V: TRBV5-6
CDR3: CASSWTGENYGYTF
DNA: TGTGCCAGCAGCTGGACAGGGGAAAACTATGGCTACACCTTC

size: .
D: .
J: TRBJ1-1
V: TRBV14
CDR3: CASSLGQLNTEAFF
DNA: TGTGCCAGCAGCCTAGGGCAGCTGAACACTGAAGCTTTCTTT

size: .
D: .
J: TRBJ2-3
V: TRBV2
CDR3: CASRETRMNSDTQYF
DNA: TGTGCCAGCAGAGAGACTAGGATGAATTCAGATACGCAGTATTTT

size: .
D: .
J: TRBJ2-5
V: TRBV15
CDR3: CATSRGGGQGTQYF
DNA: TGTGCCACCAGCAGAGGTGGGGGGCAAGGGACCCAGTACTTC

size: once
D: TRBD2
J: TRBJ2-1
V: TRBV5-4
CDR3: CASSQGLAGASPYNEQFF
DNA: TGTGCCAGCAGCCAGGGACTAGCGGGAGCAAGTCCATACAATGAGCAGTTCTTC

size: .
D: TRBD2
J: TRBJ2-3
V: TRBV7-9
CDR3: CASSLGLAVDTQYF
DNA: TGTGCCAGCAGCTTAGGACTAGCGGTAGATACGCAGTATTTT